These 26 T cell receptor beta chains share one sample of origin, sequenced in a study of cytomegalovirus exposure and HLA in healthy donors. The PCR made use of 60 Vbeta and 13 Jbeta primers. Profiled with immunoSEQ multiplex PCR; TCRdb holds only in-frame clones, not every one. The sample has 120,000 or so clones; roughly 78% are singletons. Sequencing input: PBMCs. The receptors were sampled from a man aged 25 to 45 in good health and CMV-seropositive.

The chain is built from TRBV5-1 and TRBJ1-1, with D unresolved. Per germline, CDR1 SGHRS and CDR2 YFSETQ. Deletions cut 2 bases from V and 6 bases from J, with 11 bases between. The CDR3 sequence is 13 residues long. DNA for the CDR3: TGCGCCAGCAGCTTTTCGGATGGAGCTGAAGCTTTCTTT. Protein: CASSFSDGAEAFF.

The V call is TRBV18, the J call TRBJ2-3; 9 bases match TRBD2. The V gene end was trimmed by 2 bases and the J gene end by 2 bases; junction bases not matched to a gene: 5. This CDR3 spans 16 amino acids. Germline CDR1 is KGHSH and CDR2 is LQKENI. The CDR3 loop is CASSPYASGNTDTQYF. As DNA, the CDR3 is TGTGCCAGCTCACCATACGCTAGCGGGAACACAGATACGCAGTATTTT.

The chain uses TRBV13 and TRBJ1-1; maybe TRBD1 (5 bases). CDR3 size: 12 residues. CDR1 is PRHDT, CDR2 FYEKMQ, per germline (reference sequence). Trimming took off 4 bases at V and 5 bases at J, with 8 bases between the two ends. The CDR3 nucleotides read TGTGCCAGCAGCTCAGGGAGAACTGAAGCTTTCTTT. It codes for CASSSGRTEAFF.

The rearrangement joins TRBV6-1 to TRBJ1-5; possible D gene TRBD1, 5 bases. CDR3 size: 15 residues. Germline CDR1 is MNHNS and CDR2 is SASEGT. With 6 bases removed from V and 0 bases from J, the gap between germline ends came to 12 bases. Here the CDR3 reads CASSPGTYSNQPQHF. CDR3 bases: TGTGCCAGCAGCCCAGGGACTTATAGCAATCAGCCCCAGCATTTT.

This rearrangement joins TRBV12-5 to TRBJ2-3; the match to TRBD1 covers 8 bases. CDR1 LGHNT and CDR2 FRNRAP come from the germline V gene. The ends lost 6 bases at V and 2 bases at J; junction bases unmatched: 19. The CDR3 is made up of 19 amino acids. The CDR3 loop reads CASGTTLGQGIIYTDTQYF. CDR3 in DNA: TGTGCTAGTGGCACAACCCTCGGACAGGGAATTATATACACAGATACGCAGTATTTT. Supplemented by reference TRBV12-5 and TRBJ2-3, the full variable domain reads DARVTQTPRHKVTEMGQEVTMRCQPILGHNTVFWYRQTMMQGLELLAYFRNRAPLDDSGMPKDRFSAEMPDATLATLKIQPSEPRDSAVYFCASGTTLGQGIIYTDTQYFGPGTRLTVL.

This clone was picked up a small number of times. The chain carries TRBV2 and TRBJ2-2; D is perhaps TRBD2 (6 bases). The germline gives CDR1 SNHLY, CDR2 FYNNEI. There are 15 residues in the CDR3. Trimming removed 7 bases at V and 5 bases at J, with 17 bases between. The CDR3 region has the DNA TGTGCCAGCATAAGAGAGGGAGGCACGACCGGGGAGCTGTTTTTT. It translates to CASIREGGTTGELFF. Full variable domain (outside the CDR3, taken from reference TRBV2 and TRBJ2-2): EPEVTQTPSHQVTQMGQEVILRCVPISNHLYFYWYRQILGQKVEFLVSFYNNEISEKSEIFDDQFSVERPDGSNFTLKIRSTKLEDSAMYFCASIREGGTTGELFFGEGSRLTVL.

V gene TRBV6-5 combines with J gene TRBJ2-7; perhaps TRBD2 as D (8 bases). The CDR3 runs to 15 residues. V was clipped by 9 bases and J by 3 bases, with 21 bases between them. Germline assignment: CDR1 MNHEY and CDR2 SVGAGI. The CDR3 nucleotides are TGTGCCAGGACTCGGACAGGCGGGGGGATCTACGAGCAGTACTTC. Amino acid sequence: CARTRTGGGIYEQYF.

The chain couples TRBV5-1 to TRBJ1-1; D not certain. CDR3 length: 14 amino acids. Per the germline V gene, CDR1 is SGHRS and CDR2 is YFSETQ. V was cut by 4 bases and J by 7 bases, with 17 bases left in between. CDR3 sequence (DNA): TGCGCCAGCAGCCCGCCGAGGAAGGCACATGAAGCTTTCTTT. This encodes CASSPPRKAHEAFF.

The chain is built from TRBV6-1 and TRBJ2-3; D is perhaps TRBD1 (6 bases). Germline CDR1 reads MNHNS; CDR2 reads SASEGT. The length of the CDR3 is 14 residues. With 6 bases removed from V and 7 bases from J, the gap between germline ends came to 17 bases. The CDR3 nucleotides are TGTGCCAGCAGACTGAGACAGGCGGCCCATACGCAGTATTTT. Translating it yields CASRLRQAAHTQYF.

The chain links TRBV6-1 to TRBJ2-7, with 7 bases lining up with TRBD1. V trimming: 8 bases; J trimming: 4 bases; junction bases outside the gene matches: 5. The CDR3 extends over 12 amino acids. The germline V gene encodes CDR1 MNHNS and CDR2 SASEGT. DNA for the CDR3: TGTGCCAGCGTCGGGGACAGTTACGAGCAGTACTTC. It is translated as CASVGDSYEQYF.

The V and J genes are TRBV5-6 and TRBJ2-1; TRBD1 matches 9 bases. The length of the CDR3 is 14 residues. J gave up 9 bases and V 3 bases, and 7 bases lay outside the gene matches. Germline V CDR1 and CDR2: SGHDT, YYEEEE. CDR3 coding DNA: TGTGCCAGCAGCTCAGGACCGGACAGGGGTGAGCAGTTCTTC. It translates to CASSSGPDRGEQFF.

The chain couples TRBV19 to TRBJ2-3; perhaps TRBD2 as D (7 bases). Per the germline V gene, CDR1 is LNHDA and CDR2 is SQIVND (reference sequence). The CDR3 contains 14 residues. V gave up 3 bases and J gave up 7 bases, with 14 bases separating them. CDR3 bases: TGTGCCAGTAGTATGGGGGCGGGGGTTTATACGCAGTATTTT. This translates into CASSMGAGVYTQYF.

The chain uses TRBV14 and TRBJ1-1, with TRBD1 identical over 9 bases. The CDR3 is 17 residues long. The junction had 8 bases not matched to a gene; V was cut back by 3 bases and J by 0 bases. The germline gives CDR1 SGHDN, CDR2 FVKESK. The CDR3 loop is CASSQGGQGKMNTEAFF. CDR3 DNA sequence: TGTGCCAGCAGCCAGGGGGGACAGGGTAAGATGAACACTGAAGCTTTCTTT.

This clone has a handful of counts. The chain couples TRBV6-5 to TRBJ2-1; D is unresolved. The length of the CDR3 is 11 residues. The germline V and J ends were trimmed by 6 bases and 9 bases, with 9 bases remaining between them. Germline assignment: CDR1 MNHEY and CDR2 SVGAGI. CDR3 in amino acids: CASSTNGEQFF. CDR3 nucleotides: TGTGCCAGCAGCACGAACGGTGAGCAGTTCTTC.

This sequence joins TRBV9 and TRBJ1-1, with D tentatively TRBD1 (5 bases). The V end lost 2 bases, the J end lost 7 bases, and 15 bases lay between the germline ends. The CDR3 contains 14 residues. Germline V gene data show CDR1 as SGDLS and CDR2 as YYNGEE. The CDR3 sequence is CASSVSPTEVEAFF. The CDR3 DNA follows: TGTGCCAGCAGCGTCTCCCCGACAGAGGTTGAAGCTTTCTTT.

The V and J genes are TRBV9 and TRBJ1-3; D unresolved. CDR3 length: 15 residues. Trimming took 4 bases from V and 0 from J, leaving 11 bases between them. CDR1 and CDR2 from the germline V gene are SGDLS and YYNGEE. In nucleotides, the CDR3 is TGTGCCAGCAGCCCGACCGGGATCTCTGGAAACACCATATATTTT. Protein: CASSPTGISGNTIYF.

V usage is TRBV27 and J usage is TRBJ2-7; no firm D call. V was trimmed by 3 bases and J by 2 bases, leaving 8 bases between them. The CDR3 spans 13 residues. Germline CDR1 is MNHEY and CDR2 is SMNVEV (reference sequence). The CDR3 reads CASSFKQAYEQYF. In DNA form, the CDR3 reads TGTGCCAGCAGTTTTAAGCAGGCCTACGAGCAGTACTTC.

This chain connects TRBV7-6 to TRBJ2-1; TRBD1 matches 8 bases. This CDR3 contains 16 residues. CDR1 SGHVS and CDR2 FNYEAQ come from the germline V gene. V shed 5 bases, J shed 5 bases, and the junction held 11 bases outside the gene matches. CDR3: CASSLRQGSYHNEQFF. CDR3 nucleotides: TGTGCCAGCAGCCTTCGACAGGGGTCGTATCACAATGAGCAGTTCTTC.

This chain links TRBV27 with TRBJ1-1; the match to TRBD1 covers 7 bases. This CDR3 is built from 17 residues. Germline V gene sequence: CDR1 MNHEY, CDR2 SMNVEV (reference sequence). V lost 5 bases, J lost 4 bases, and 16 bases stayed unmatched. CDR3 nucleotides: TGTGCCAGCAGTCCGAGGGCCACAGGGGCTTCTGTCACTGAAGCTTTCTTT. Translation: CASSPRATGASVTEAFF.

The chain recombines TRBV29-1 with TRBJ1-2; a possible D gene is TRBD1 (5 bases). This CDR3 region has 14 residues. Germline V lookup: CDR1 SQVTM, CDR2 ANQGSEA. The V end was cut by 4 bases, the J end by 8 bases, with 20 bases between. In nucleotides, the CDR3 is TGCAGCGTTGTCCTGACGAGGCAGGGACTCGGCTACACCTTC. Translated: CSVVLTRQGLGYTF.

This sequence joins TRBV6-6 and TRBJ2-7; 7 bases fit TRBD1. Germline V gene lookup returns CDR1 MNHNY and CDR2 SVGAGI (reference sequence). The CDR3 is 14 amino acids. J gave up 3 bases and V 2 bases, and 4 bases lay outside the gene matches. The CDR3 nucleotides are TGTGCCAGCAGTTACGGGACAGACTTCTACGAGCAGTACTTC. The encoded protein is CASSYGTDFYEQYF.

V gene TRBV27 combines with J gene TRBJ2-1; D remains unclear. The CDR3 covers 14 residues. The ends were cut back, 1 base at V and 4 bases at J, with 8 bases in the middle. The V gene's germline CDR1 is MNHEY and CDR2 SMNVEV (reference sequence). The CDR3 sequence: CASSLFTPYNEQFF. The CDR3 coding sequence is TGTGCCAGCAGTTTATTTACACCTTACAATGAGCAGTTCTTC.

The chain recombines TRBV2 with TRBJ1-2; D remains unclear. This CDR3 region has 15 residues. Germline-derived CDR1 and CDR2 are SNHLY and FYNNEI. V lost 3 bases, J lost 6 bases, and 17 bases lay in between. The CDR3, as DNA: TGTGCCAGCAGTGACGTAGCGGGTCCTGTTAATGGCTACACCTTC. This gives the protein CASSDVAGPVNGYTF.

Here the CDR3 DNA reads TGTGCCAGCAGCTTATCCCGCAGGAAAACGGCTTTCTTT. Translated: CASSLSRRKTAFF. This rearrangement joins TRBV11-1 to TRBJ1-1; no definite D call. V lost 2 bases, J lost 11 bases, and 15 bases lay in between. This CDR3 has 13 amino acids. Per germline, CDR1 SGHAT and CDR2 FQDESV (reference sequence). Combining the CDR3 with reference TRBV11-1 and TRBJ1-1 gives the whole variable domain EAEVAQSPRYKITEKSQAVAFWCDPISGHATLYWYRQILGQGPELLVQFQDESVVDDSQLPKDRFSAERLKGVDSTLKIQPAELGDSAMYLCASSLSRRKTAFFGQGTRLTVV.

The chain couples TRBV19 to TRBJ1-6; D gene unclear. This CDR3 contains 13 residues. Germline V lookup: CDR1 LNHDA, CDR2 SQIVND (reference sequence). V lost 5 bases, J lost 9 bases, and 11 bases lay in between. The CDR3 region is CASSSLSRSPLHF. The CDR3 nucleotides are TGTGCCAGTAGTTCTTTGAGCCGTTCACCCCTCCACTTT.

This clone was detected only once. This chain joins TRBV9 and TRBJ1-1, with unresolved D. Germline V CDR1 and CDR2: SGDLS, YYNGEE. Trimming took off 4 bases at V and 0 bases at J, with 4 bases between the two ends. The CDR3 spans 12 residues. For the CDR3, the DNA is TGTGCCAGCAGCCGTTTGAACACTGAAGCTTTCTTT. Translating it yields CASSRLNTEAFF.